This T cell receptor (beta chain) was profiled in a study of blood T cell repertoires in COVID-19. Study at large: COVID-19 samples collected from the United States, Italy and Spain covered acute and convalescent phases. The analysed material was cDNA or gDNA that came from T cells, B-cell-depleted T cells, or PBMCs.

In the source study's methods: The assay estimated nucleated cells by amplifying reference gene primers. Produced via immunoSEQ multiplex PCR; TCRdb's table is partial and in-frame only. The V and J calls and clone size come from that table; D and trimming were worked out from the DNA. The repertoire has 150,000 to 200,000 clones, approximately 86% of them found once; the top ten carry roughly 9.1%. Germline assignment: CDR1 KGHSH and CDR2 LQKENI. Trimming took 5 bases from V and 0 from J, leaving 10 bases between them. CDR3 length equals 14 residues. This TCR was recovered from a man aged 45 to 65 with active or convalescent COVID-19. Sequenced sample: peripheral blood. This rearrangement joins TRBV18 to TRBJ1-1; tentative D call: TRBD1 (5 bases). The CDR3 loop reads CASSTGLLNTEAFF. The CDR3 nucleotides are TGTGCCAGCTCAACGGGACTACTGAACACTGAAGCTTTCTTT.